What follows are 28 T cell receptor beta chains derived from one specimen sequenced in a study of shared clonotypes between healthy human individuals. TCRdb's copy holds only in-frame clones and misses some; the assay was immunoSEQ multiplex PCR. The sample carries 800,000 or so clones, about 97% recorded once. Naive CD8 cells comprised CD45RO-negative, CCR7-positively selected cells, excluding terminally differentiated effector memory CD45RA+ cells. What was sequenced was naive CD8+ T cells sorted from blood. The origin of the receptors is a man aged 25 to 40 in good health.

This clone was observed a single time. The gene calls are TRBV19 and TRBJ2-2, with 14 bases matching TRBD2. This CDR3 has 21 amino acids. Germline CDR1 LNHDA, CDR2 SQIVND (reference sequence). V dropped 5 bases and J dropped 4; count of bases not matched to a gene: 18. CDR3 amino acids: CASSDIRASGTSGRVTGELFF. CDR3 nucleotide sequence: TGTGCCAGTAGTGACATCAGGGCCTCCGGGACTAGCGGGAGAGTCACCGGGGAGCTGTTTTTT.

The rearrangement joins TRBV9 to TRBJ2-5, with D perhaps matching TRBD2 (6 bases). V was trimmed by 0 bases and J by 2 bases, leaving 8 bases between them. The CDR3 sequence is 14 residues long. Germline-derived CDR1 and CDR2 are SGDLS and YYNGEE. The CDR3 is CASSVGRGQETQYF. The CDR3 DNA sequence: TGTGCCAGCAGCGTAGGGCGGGGACAAGAGACCCAGTACTTC.

As for this clone: Other DNA sequences in this specimen translate into the identical CDR3. This chain uses TRBV7-9 with TRBJ2-3; D might be TRBD1 or TRBD2, each matching 5 bases. Trimming cost V 6 bases and J 4 bases, with 8 bases left between them. This CDR3 has 12 amino acids. The germline gives CDR1 SEHNR, CDR2 FQNEAQ (reference sequence). The CDR3 nucleotides are TGTGCCAGCAGTAGGGGAGCAGATACGCAGTATTTT. Translation: CASSRGADTQYF.

In the case of this clone: In the same sample, other DNA sequences code for this CDR3. The gene calls are TRBV5-1 and TRBJ2-7; 12 bases line up with TRBD2. Germline V CDR1 and CDR2: SGHRS, YFSETQ. This CDR3 has 13 residues. The J segment lost 2 bases and the V segment lost 7 bases, leaving 1 base of the junction unmatched. The CDR3 nucleotides are TGCGCCAGCCGGACTAGCGGGGCCTACGAGCAGTACTTC. Translation: CASRTSGAYEQYF.

The chain is built from TRBV30 and TRBJ2-7; 12 bases fit TRBD2. V lost 2 bases and J lost 4; bases outside the gene matches: 9. Germline V gene lookup returns CDR1 GTSNPN and CDR2 SVGIG (reference sequence). CDR3 length: 16 amino acids. CDR3 DNA sequence: TGTGCCTGGAGTCCACTAGCGGGAGGCCGTAGGTACGAGCAGTACTTC. It encodes CAWSPLAGGRRYEQYF.

The chain links TRBV4-1 to TRBJ2-2; D is possibly TRBD1 (6 bases). CDR1 is MGHRA and CDR2 is YSYEKL in the germline V gene. V lost 2 bases to trimming and J lost 6 bases, with 7 bases between them. This CDR3 has 13 residues. CDR3 in DNA: TGCGCCAGCAGCCAACCAGGGGCCGGGGAGCTGTTTTTT. Amino acid sequence: CASSQPGAGELFF.

The V and J genes are TRBV7-9 and TRBJ2-7; perhaps TRBD2 as D (6 bases). CDR3 size: 17 residues. Trimming took 1 base from V and 6 from J, leaving 22 bases between them. Per the germline V gene, CDR1 is SEHNR and CDR2 is FQNEAQ (reference sequence). The CDR3 is CASSLVDSGGLRGEQYF. In DNA form, the CDR3 reads TGTGCCAGCAGCTTAGTTGATAGCGGCGGGTTAAGGGGCGAGCAGTACTTC.

On this clone itself: The same CDR3 can be traced to other DNA sequences in this sample. The genes are TRBV7-2 and TRBJ1-3; D is uncertain. The CDR3 extends over 15 amino acids. Trimming cost V 6 bases and J 0 bases, with 12 bases left between them. From germline, CDR1 is SGHTA and CDR2 FQGNSA. CDR3 in amino acids: CASSPDSSSGNTIYF. CDR3 DNA sequence: TGTGCCAGCAGTCCCGACTCGAGCTCTGGAAACACCATATATTTT.

V usage is TRBV6-5 and J usage is TRBJ2-2, with D possibly being TRBD1 or TRBD2 (5 bases each). Deletions cut 2 bases from V and 5 bases from J, with 15 bases between. Germline CDR1 and CDR2: MNHEY and SVGAGI. The CDR3 has 16 amino acids. This CDR3 reads CASSYGPRGATGELFF. The CDR3 DNA is TGTGCCAGCAGTTACGGTCCGAGGGGCGCGACCGGGGAGCTGTTTTTT.

The chain employs TRBV11-2 and TRBJ2-3; the match to TRBD2 covers 8 bases. J was trimmed by 8 bases and V by 3 bases; bases with no gene match: 13. The CDR3 spans 16 residues. The germline V gene has CDR1 SGHAT and CDR2 FQNNGV. The CDR3 DNA follows: TGTGCCAGCAGCTTCGGACTAGCCCCCGAGAGGGCTACGCAGTATTTT. It encodes CASSFGLAPERATQYF.

The rearrangement uses TRBV4-1 and TRBJ1-5; possibly TRBD1 for D (6 bases). This CDR3 region has 16 residues. Trimming pared 4 bases from V and 4 bases from J, leaving 17 bases between. From germline, CDR1 is MGHRA and CDR2 YSYEKL. CDR3 nucleotides: TGCGCCAGCAGCCGTTCCCCACAGGGATCAAATCAGCCCCAGCATTTT. It encodes CASSRSPQGSNQPQHF.

This clone is a singleton in its sample. This chain connects TRBV14 to TRBJ2-7; tentative D call: TRBD2 (6 bases). The germline V gene has CDR1 SGHDN and CDR2 FVKESK. V shed 8 bases and J shed 1 base, with 12 bases lying between them. The CDR3 extends over 13 amino acids. CDR3 sequence (DNA): TGTGCCAGCTCCCACGGGGGATCCTACGAGCAGTACTTC. It specifies CASSHGGSYEQYF.

The chain is built from TRBV5-6 and TRBJ2-7; 7 bases line up with TRBD1. This CDR3 has 19 amino acids. Trimming took 0 bases from V and 5 from J; bases not matched to a gene: 20. Germline CDR1 reads SGHDT; CDR2 reads YYEEEE. CDR3 DNA: TGTGCCAGCAGCTTGGCCGACGTCCGCGACAGGGACATTTTCCACGAGCAGTACTTC. Its translation: CASSLADVRDRDIFHEQYF.

V usage is TRBV13 and J usage is TRBJ2-5; D is ambiguous. Germline-derived CDR1 and CDR2 are PRHDT and FYEKMQ (reference sequence). Trimming removed 1 base from V and 1 base from J, with 7 bases in between. The CDR3 length is 14 residues. The CDR3 nucleotides are TGTGCCAGCAGCTTAGCTGGCACCCAAGAGACCCAGTACTTC. Protein product: CASSLAGTQETQYF.

The chain joins TRBV9 to TRBJ1-3; D unresolved. Trimming shortened V by 0 bases and J by 0 bases, and 10 bases separated the two germline ends. From germline, CDR1 is SGDLS and CDR2 YYNGEE. The CDR3 runs 16 residues. The DNA for the CDR3 is TGTGCCAGCAGCGTAGACGGGCTTAGCTCTGGAAACACCATATATTTT. Protein: CASSVDGLSSGNTIYF.

This clone appeared a single time. The chain has TRBV25-1 and TRBJ1-1; no firm D call. Germline values: CDR1 MGHDK, CDR2 SYGVNS. The V end lost 6 bases, the J end lost 7 bases, and 6 bases lay between the germline ends. The CDR3 covers 10 residues. CDR3 DNA: TGTGCCAGCAGATCAGGTGAAGCTTTCTTT. This encodes CASRSGEAFF. Full variable domain (missing parts from reference TRBV25-1 and TRBJ1-1): EADIYQTPRYLVIGTGKKITLECSQTMGHDKMYWYQQDPGMELHLIHYSYGVNSTEKGDLSSESTVSRIRTEHFPLTLESARPSHTSQYLCASRSGEAFFGQGTRLTVV.

The rearrangement joins TRBV28 to TRBJ1-1; D is ambiguous. Trimming took 7 bases from V and 0 from J, leaving 9 bases between them. Germline V gene data show CDR1 as MDHEN and CDR2 as SYDVKM. The CDR3 is 13 residues long. The CDR3 loop is CASMGLLNTEAFF. DNA for the CDR3: TGTGCCAGCATGGGTTTACTGAACACTGAAGCTTTCTTT.

The gene calls are TRBV28 and TRBJ2-7; D remains unclear. Between the trimmed V and J ends, which lost 6 bases and 3 bases, there was a span of 9 bases. The germline gives CDR1 MDHEN, CDR2 SYDVKM. The CDR3 length is 12 residues. This CDR3 is CASSSNNYEQYF. For the CDR3, the DNA is TGTGCCAGCAGCTCCAACAACTACGAGCAGTACTTC.

This clone was recorded only once. The rearrangement links TRBV11-2 to TRBJ2-1; the D gene is possibly TRBD2 (5 bases). Trimming stripped 5 bases from V and 5 bases from J, with 13 bases between. Germline V lookup: CDR1 SGHAT, CDR2 FQNNGV. This CDR3 region has 14 residues. The CDR3 nucleotides read TGTGCCAGCAGCGCAAGGACTGGAAACAATGAGCAGTTCTTC. Translated: CASSARTGNNEQFF.

The CDR3 nucleotides are TGTGCCAGCAGCCCTTATGAGCACAGGGGCTCTGGAAACACCATATATTTT. Protein sequence: CASSPYEHRGSGNTIYF. The chain employs TRBV7-8 and TRBJ1-3, with TRBD1 identical over 7 bases. The CDR3 loop spans 17 amino acids. V shed 5 bases, J shed 0 bases, and the junction held 10 bases outside the gene matches. Germline V CDR1 and CDR2: SGHVS, FQNEAQ.

The rearrangement links TRBV7-8 to TRBJ2-7, with 9 bases that match TRBD2. Germline-derived CDR1 and CDR2 are SGHVS and FQNEAQ. Trimming at V came to 3 bases and at J to 4 bases, leaving 10 bases not matched to a gene. This CDR3 is built from 16 residues. The CDR3 is CASSLPAAGGPYEQYF. CDR3 in DNA: TGTGCCAGCAGCTTGCCGGCGGCGGGAGGGCCGTACGAGCAGTACTTC. The whole variable domain, filled in from reference TRBV7-8 and TRBJ2-7, reads GAGVSQSPRYKVAKRGQDVALRCDPISGHVSLFWYQQALGQGPEFLTYFQNEAQLDKSGLPSDRFFAERPEGSVSTLKIQRTQQEDSAVYLCASSLPAAGGPYEQYFGPGTRLTVT.

The chain has TRBV29-1 and TRBJ2-7, with TRBD1 as a possible D gene (6 bases). The CDR3 covers 15 residues. V was shortened by 5 bases and J by 3 bases, with 20 bases between the two germline ends. The germline V gene has CDR1 SQVTM and CDR2 ANQGSEA. CDR3 coding DNA: TGCAGCGTTTCCCCTCAACGGACAGCTTACTACGAGCAGTACTTC. It codes for CSVSPQRTAYYEQYF.

V and J are TRBV7-9 and TRBJ2-1; D uncertain. The CDR3 is 13 residues long. V dropped 6 bases and J dropped 8 bases, with 14 bases sitting between them. Germline V gene lookup returns CDR1 SEHNR and CDR2 FQNEAQ (reference sequence). The CDR3 sequence is CASSDLTYDEQFF. The CDR3 region has the DNA TGTGCCAGCAGTGACCTAACGTACGATGAGCAGTTCTTC.

This sequence joins TRBV5-5 and TRBJ2-5, with TRBD1 identical over 7 bases. Germline assignment: CDR1 SGHKS and CDR2 YYEKEE (reference sequence). The CDR3 has 16 residues. The V gene end was trimmed by 4 bases and the J gene end by 5 bases; junction bases not matched to a gene: 14. The CDR3 here is CASSAAGQDYWETQYF. For the CDR3, the DNA is TGTGCCAGCAGCGCTGCTGGACAGGATTATTGGGAGACCCAGTACTTC.

The CDR3 protein is CASRQAGVGTYEQYF. The CDR3 nucleotides read TGTGCCAGCAGACAAGCGGGAGTGGGGACCTACGAGCAGTACTTC. This chain joins TRBV28 and TRBJ2-7, with TRBD2 identical over 8 bases. Trimming took 6 bases from V and 2 from J; bases not matched to a gene: 9. Germline V gene lookup returns CDR1 MDHEN and CDR2 SYDVKM. The CDR3 loop spans 15 amino acids.

The genes are TRBV7-9 and TRBJ2-7, with D maybe TRBD1 (7 bases). Germline CDR1 is SEHNR and CDR2 is FQNEAQ (reference sequence). This CDR3 has 18 residues. V was shortened by 5 bases and J by 0 bases, with 23 bases between the two germline ends. CDR3 DNA sequence: TGTGCCAGCAGCCAATCTGCGGGGACAGCTTTTAGCTCCTACGAGCAGTACTTC. This gives the protein CASSQSAGTAFSSYEQYF.

This chain links TRBV5-1 with TRBJ2-7; no reliable D call. Trimming cost V 1 base and J 5 bases, with 13 bases left between them. This CDR3 comprises 14 residues. CDR1 is SGHRS and CDR2 is YFSETQ in the germline V gene. The CDR3 protein is CASSLKAPQNEQYF. The CDR3 DNA follows: TGCGCCAGCAGCTTGAAGGCTCCGCAAAACGAGCAGTACTTC.

This chain links TRBV27 with TRBJ2-7; D perhaps matches TRBD1 (6 bases). V was cut by 5 bases and J by 0 bases, with 17 bases left in between. CDR1 MNHEY and CDR2 SMNVEV come from the germline V gene (reference sequence). The CDR3 covers 16 residues. CDR3 protein: CASSPHIGQSSYEQYF. Written as DNA, the CDR3 is TGTGCCAGCAGTCCACATATCGGACAGAGCTCCTACGAGCAGTACTTC.